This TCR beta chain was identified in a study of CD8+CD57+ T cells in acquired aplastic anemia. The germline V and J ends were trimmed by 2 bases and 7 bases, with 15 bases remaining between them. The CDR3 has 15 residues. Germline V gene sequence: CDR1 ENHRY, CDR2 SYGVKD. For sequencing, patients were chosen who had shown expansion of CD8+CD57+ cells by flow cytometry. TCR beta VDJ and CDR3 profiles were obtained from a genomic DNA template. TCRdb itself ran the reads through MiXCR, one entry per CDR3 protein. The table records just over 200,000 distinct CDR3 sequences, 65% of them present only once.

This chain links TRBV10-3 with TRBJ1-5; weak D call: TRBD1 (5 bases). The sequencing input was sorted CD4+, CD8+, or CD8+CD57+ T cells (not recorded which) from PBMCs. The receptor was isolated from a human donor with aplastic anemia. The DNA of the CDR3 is TGTGCCATCAGTGAGGGGGGGGTAGAATTACAGCCCCAGCATTTT. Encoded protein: CAISEGGVELQPQHF.